The 22 T cell receptor beta chains reported below all come from one sample, sequenced in a study of post-analysis software for immune sequencing data (dated by TCRdb to between 2015 and 2017). What the study reported, not specific to this receptor: A handful of TRBV segments, including TRBV5-6, TRBV5-1 and TRBV20-1, were significantly more frequent in patients than controls.

Their specific antigens are unknown. The library was obtained by PCR. The run used an Illumina HiSeq 2500. To reduce PCR and sequencing biases, unique molecular identifiers were incorporated into the TCR beta cDNA libraries. TCRdb cleaned the public reads at Q25 with fastp, built clones with MiXCR and kept in-frame beta chains. A single entry per CDR3 protein holds the most common genes and DNA from its merged rows. This sample lists about 540,000 distinct CDR3 sequences; approximately 34% were detected once. The ten top clones hold 4.5% to 7.5% of the sample. What was sequenced was blood. All receptors derive from a girl aged 2-17 years with multiple sclerosis.

The CDR3 DNA follows: TGCAGTGCCACATCCTCAGGGGATTTAGAGACCCAGTACTTC. Translating it yields CSATSSGDLETQYF. The V call is TRBV20-1, the J call TRBJ2-5, with D possibly TRBD1 on 6 matching bases. V lost 6 bases to trimming and J lost 4 bases, with 18 bases between them. Germline assignment: CDR1 DFQATT and CDR2 SNEGSKA (reference sequence). The CDR3 has 14 amino acids.

The chain is built from TRBV6-1 and TRBJ1-1; 9 bases align to TRBD1. The CDR3 contains 13 residues. V dropped 6 bases and J dropped 8; count of bases not matched to a gene: 7. Germline CDR1 is MNHNS and CDR2 is SASEGT. CDR3 protein: CASRDRGNGEAFF. The CDR3, as DNA: TGTGCCAGCAGGGACAGGGGAAACGGGGAAGCTTTCTTT.

This clonotype turned up a few times. The chain employs TRBV10-3 and TRBJ2-1; 7 bases agree with TRBD2. The CDR3 loop spans 14 amino acids. Looked up from germline, CDR1 is ENHRY and CDR2 is SYGVKD. V gave up 4 bases and J gave up 7 bases; unmatched junction bases: 7. The DNA for the CDR3 is TGTGCCATCAGTGTAATCGGACTAGATAATGAGCAGTTCTTC. This codes for CAISVIGLDNEQFF.

A note on this clonotype: At one of its ends the junction is not consistent with the germline gene, which may arise from a read error. This chain links TRBV27 with TRBJ2-3, with 7 bases identical to TRBD1. The CDR3 is 16 residues long. Germline CDR1 is MNHEY and CDR2 is SMNVEV (reference sequence). CDR3 nucleotide sequence: TGTGCCAGCTCACCATTCGGCCCAGGGGGTACAGATACGCAGTTTTTT. Amino acids: CASSPFGPGGTDTQFF.

The rearrangement links TRBV12-3 or TRBV12-4 to TRBJ2-1; 8 nucleotides line up with TRBD2. The end of the DNA aligns better with TRBJ2-7, so the J call may be wrong. The CDR3 contains 15 residues. CDR3 nucleotides: TGTGCCAGCAGCCCTGCGGGGGGACTCTACAATGAGCAGTACTTC. Protein sequence: CASSPAGGLYNEQYF.

The genes are TRBV6-5 and TRBJ2-1, with D possibly being TRBD1 or TRBD2 (5 bases each). Trimming took 2 bases from V and 15 from J, leaving 11 bases between them. The CDR3 covers 11 residues. The germline V gene has CDR1 MNHEY and CDR2 SVGAGI. CDR3: CASSYGDLWFF. In DNA, the CDR3 is TGTGCCAGCAGTTACGGGGACCTATGGTTCTTC.

V gene TRBV5-1 combines with J gene TRBJ1-1; 7 bases line up with TRBD1. This CDR3 has 14 residues. Germline CDR1 is SGHRS and CDR2 is YFSETQ. The V gene end was trimmed by 2 bases and the J gene end by 6 bases; junction bases not matched to a gene: 7. The CDR3 loop is CASSLGQEVPEAFF. Written as DNA, the CDR3 is TGCGCCAGCAGCTTAGGACAGGAGGTCCCTGAAGCTTTCTTT. Full variable domain (rest looked up from reference TRBV5-1 and TRBJ1-1): KAGVTQTPRYLIKTRGQQVTLSCSPISGHRSVSWYQQTPGQGLQFLFEYFSETQRNKGNFPGRFSGRQFSNSRSEMNVSTLELGDSALYLCASSLGQEVPEAFFGQGTRLTVV.

J is TRBJ2-7 and V is TRBV20-1; the match to TRBD2 covers 11 bases. Germline lookup yields CDR1 DFQATT and CDR2 SNEGSKA (reference sequence). This CDR3 spans 14 amino acids. J gave up 4 bases and V 3 bases, and 5 bases lay outside the gene matches. The CDR3 coding sequence is TGCAGTGCTAGGCTTAGCGGGAGGGGTTACGAGCAGTACTTC. Its protein product is CSARLSGRGYEQYF.

Many counts were recorded for this clonotype. This sequence joins TRBV5-6 and TRBJ1-2; 9 bases line up with TRBD1. V lost 7 bases, J lost 6 bases, and 13 bases stayed unmatched. The CDR3 is 15 amino acids. Germline V gene data show CDR1 as SGHDT and CDR2 as YYEEEE. The CDR3 spells CASLPLRTGADGYTF. The CDR3 DNA sequence: TGTGCCAGCTTGCCCTTAAGGACAGGGGCGGATGGCTACACCTTC.

The chain uses TRBV10-1 and TRBJ2-6, with D unclear. Trimming left V 5 bases short and J 0 bases short, with 11 bases between. The CDR3 extends over 16 amino acids. Germline CDR1 WNHNN, CDR2 SYGVQD (reference sequence). The CDR3, as DNA: TGCGCCAGCAGTCTTTCCGGCCGCTCTGGGGCCAACGTCCTGACTTTC. Protein: CASSLSGRSGANVLTF.

This clonotype was detected only a few times. The chain couples TRBV5-1 to TRBJ1-4; a possible D gene is TRBD1 (5 bases). Trimming removed 4 bases from V and 4 bases from J, with 11 bases in between. Germline CDR1 is SGHRS and CDR2 is YFSETQ. The CDR3 has 14 amino acids. CDR3 DNA sequence: TGCGCCAGCAGCCGGGGACCGATTAATGAAAAACTGTTTTTT. Amino acids: CASSRGPINEKLFF.

V and J are TRBV6-5 and TRBJ1-1, with D possibly matching TRBD1 (5 bases). Per the germline V gene, CDR1 is MNHEY and CDR2 is SVGAGI. This CDR3 spans 12 amino acids. V gave up 7 bases and J gave up 10 bases, with 16 bases separating them. CDR3 sequence: CASTRGGGPAFF. The CDR3 nucleotides are TGTGCCAGCACCAGAGGCGGGGGTCCAGCTTTCTTT.

This clonotype has just a few counts. A much bigger clone sits one base away, suggesting this may be a read error. The chain is built from TRBV7-9 and TRBJ2-1; 10 bases map to TRBD2. The CDR3 has 15 amino acids. V dropped 1 base and J dropped 15; count of bases not matched to a gene: 12. In germline, CDR1 is SEHNR, CDR2 FQNEAQ (reference sequence). CDR3 amino acids: CASSLEVLAGAGWFF. CDR3 bases: TGTGCCAGCAGCTTAGAGGTCCTAGCGGGGGCCGGCTGGTTCTTC.

This clonotype appeared a few times. J is TRBJ1-1 and V is TRBV19, with D perhaps TRBD1 (5 bases). Per the germline V gene, CDR1 is LNHDA and CDR2 is SQIVND (reference sequence). V gave up 5 bases and J gave up 4 bases, with 17 bases separating them. CDR3 length: 15 amino acids. The CDR3 DNA reads as TGTGCCAGTAGTCCCCGAGTGAGGGGATCCACTGAAGCTTTCTTT. Its protein is CASSPRVRGSTEAFF.

J is TRBJ2-5 and V is TRBV20-1, with 9 nucleotides matching TRBD1. Unmatched junction bases numbered 1, after V lost 5 bases and J lost 3 bases. The germline V gene encodes CDR1 DFQATT and CDR2 SNEGSKA (reference sequence). The CDR3 is 12 amino acids. This CDR3 reads CSAWDREETQYF. CDR3 nucleotide sequence: TGCAGTGCTTGGGACAGGGAAGAGACCCAGTACTTC.

The table lists this clonotype with a few counts. The chain combines TRBV5-1 with TRBJ2-5, with D unclear. This CDR3 comprises 14 residues. V gave up 0 bases and J gave up 5 bases, with 11 bases separating them. The V gene's germline CDR1 is SGHRS and CDR2 YFSETQ. CDR3 nucleotides: TGCGCCAGCAGCTTGGACAGTTCGACGGAGACCCAGTACTTC. Its protein product is CASSLDSSTETQYF.

This clonotype was detected many times. One junction end does not reproduce the germline sequence, and a read error may be involved. The rearrangement links TRBV12-3 or TRBV12-4 to TRBJ1-2; D possibly corresponds to TRBD1 (5 bases). The length of the CDR3 is 13 residues. As DNA, the CDR3 is TGCGCCAGCAGCCTGGCGGGACCCTATGGCTACACCTTC. Translation: CASSLAGPYGYTF.

This clonotype came up a few times. The CDR3 sequence: CASSQDTRAWQFF. CDR3 coding DNA: TGTGCCAGCAGCCAAGATACGAGGGCTTGGCAGTTCTTC. This chain uses TRBV3-1 with TRBJ2-1, with D possibly TRBD2 on 5 matching bases. V was trimmed by 0 bases and J by 12 bases, leaving 12 bases between them. Germline lookup yields CDR1 LGHDT and CDR2 YNNKEL (reference sequence). CDR3 length equals 13 residues.

The chain carries TRBV14 and TRBJ2-6; D gene uncertain. Trimming shortened V by 3 bases and J by 2 bases, and 5 bases separated the two germline ends. This CDR3 has 14 residues. Germline V gene lookup returns CDR1 SGHDN and CDR2 FVKESK. Written as DNA, the CDR3 is TGTGCCAGCAGCCAGGCGACTGGGGCCAACGTCCTGACTTTC. This gives the protein CASSQATGANVLTF.

CDR3 in amino acids: CASSRGVGGHNEQFF. The CDR3 region has the DNA TGTGCCAGCAGCCGCGGCGTGGGAGGTCACAATGAGCAGTTCTTC. J is TRBJ2-1 and V is TRBV7-2, with D possibly matching TRBD2 (6 bases). The V gene lost 5 bases and the J gene lost 5 bases, with 16 bases spanning the gap. Germline CDR1 is SGHTA and CDR2 is FQGNSA. The CDR3 has 15 amino acids.

This chain connects TRBV6-5 to TRBJ1-2; possibly TRBD1 for D (5 bases). Trimming took off 2 bases at V and 6 bases at J, with 22 bases between the two ends. This CDR3 region has 17 residues. Germline lookup yields CDR1 MNHEY and CDR2 SVGAGI. Here the CDR3 DNA reads TGTGCCAGCAGTTACCTCCTGAGGTGGGGGTCGCGGGATGGCTACACCTTC. Protein: CASSYLLRWGSRDGYTF.

V usage is TRBV3-1 and J usage is TRBJ2-3; D is undetermined. The V gene's germline CDR1 is LGHDT and CDR2 YNNKEL (reference sequence). Trimming left V 5 bases short and J 2 bases short, with 11 bases between. This CDR3 comprises 14 residues. This chain's CDR3 is CASSGRAITDTQYF. In DNA form, the CDR3 reads TGTGCCAGCAGCGGAAGGGCAATCACAGATACGCAGTATTTT.